This T cell receptor beta chain is from a study of blood T cells in healthy people across ages. Study outcomes and limitations: With donor CMV status unknown, expanded clonotype changes were possibly confounded. Reliance upon unsorted PBMCs precluded definitive naive versus antigen-experienced comparison.

Through a sample-barcoded 5' primer and a J-beta primer mix, a second PCR was run for roughly 6 to 11 cycles. TCRdb reprocessed the 5' RACE reads with MiXCR, giving one entry per CDR3 protein. The sample holds some 790,000 distinct CDR3 sequences, around 30% seen once. The study isolated at least 7 million PBMCs from each sample. In germline, CDR1 is MDHEN, CDR2 SYDVKM. This CDR3 contains 12 residues. The germline V and J ends were trimmed by 7 bases and 1 base, with 6 bases remaining between them. This clonotype was seen at least ten times. What it recognizes is unknown. Sequences were obtained from blood. The clonotype was recovered from a woman of 80 years or more in good health. J is TRBJ2-3 and V is TRBV28, with D perhaps TRBD1 (6 bases). CDR3 bases: TGTGCCAGCAAGGGGGGCACAGATACGCAGTATTTT. This sequence encodes CASKGGTDTQYF.